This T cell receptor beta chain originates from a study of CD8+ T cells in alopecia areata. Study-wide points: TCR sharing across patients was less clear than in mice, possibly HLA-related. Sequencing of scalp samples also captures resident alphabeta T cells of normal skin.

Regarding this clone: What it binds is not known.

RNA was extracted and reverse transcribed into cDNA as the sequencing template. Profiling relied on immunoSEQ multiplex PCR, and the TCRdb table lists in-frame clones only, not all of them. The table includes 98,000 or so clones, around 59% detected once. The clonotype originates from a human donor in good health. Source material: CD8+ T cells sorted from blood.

DNA of the CDR3: TGCAGTGCTACTTTACAGGGCGGCTACACCTTC. Its protein is CSATLQGGYTF. The chain carries TRBV20-1 and TRBJ1-2; a weak D match, TRBD1 (6 bases). The CDR3 runs 11 residues. The germline V and J ends were trimmed by 4 bases and 8 bases, with 11 bases remaining between them. Per germline, CDR1 DFQATT and CDR2 SNEGSKA (reference sequence).